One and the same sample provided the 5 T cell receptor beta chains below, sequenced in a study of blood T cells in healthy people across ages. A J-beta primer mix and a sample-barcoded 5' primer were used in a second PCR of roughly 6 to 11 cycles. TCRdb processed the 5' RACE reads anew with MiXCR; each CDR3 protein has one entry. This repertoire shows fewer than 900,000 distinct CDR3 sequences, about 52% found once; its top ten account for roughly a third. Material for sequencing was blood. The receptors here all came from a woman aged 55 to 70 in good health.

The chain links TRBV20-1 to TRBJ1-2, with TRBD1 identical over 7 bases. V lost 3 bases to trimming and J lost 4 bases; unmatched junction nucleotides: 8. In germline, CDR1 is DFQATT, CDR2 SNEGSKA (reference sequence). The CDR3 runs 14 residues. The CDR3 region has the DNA TGCAGTGCTAGGGGGGCGTACAGGGGCTATGGCTACACCTTC. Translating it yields CSARGAYRGYGYTF.

CDR3 in DNA: TGTGCCACCAGCAGAGGGCAGGGACCCTATGGCTACACCTTC. This codes for CATSRGQGPYGYTF. This chain uses TRBV15 with TRBJ1-2, with TRBD1 as a possible D gene (5 bases). The V gene's germline CDR1 is LNHNV and CDR2 YYDKDF (reference sequence). Trimming took off 1 base at V and 4 bases at J, with 10 bases between the two ends. The CDR3 has 14 amino acids.

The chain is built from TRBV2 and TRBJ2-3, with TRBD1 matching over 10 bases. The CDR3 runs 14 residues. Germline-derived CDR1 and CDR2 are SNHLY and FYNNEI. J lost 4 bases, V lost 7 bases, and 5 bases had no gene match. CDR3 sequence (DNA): TGTGCCAGCACGCGGGACAGGGGCTCAGATACGCAGTATTTT. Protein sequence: CASTRDRGSDTQYF.

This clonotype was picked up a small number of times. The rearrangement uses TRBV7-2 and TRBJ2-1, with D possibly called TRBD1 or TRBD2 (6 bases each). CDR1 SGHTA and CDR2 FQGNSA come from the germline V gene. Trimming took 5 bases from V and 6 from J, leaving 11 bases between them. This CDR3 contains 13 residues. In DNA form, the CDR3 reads TGTGCCAGCAGCCGGGGGCCCGGCAATGAGCAGTTCTTC. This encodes CASSRGPGNEQFF. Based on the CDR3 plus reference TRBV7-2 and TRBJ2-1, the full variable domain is GAGVSQSPSNKVTEKGKDVELRCDPISGHTALYWYRQSLGQGLEFLIYFQGNSAPDKSGLPSDRFSAERTGGSVSTLTIQRTQQEDSAVYLCASSRGPGNEQFFGPGTRLTVL.

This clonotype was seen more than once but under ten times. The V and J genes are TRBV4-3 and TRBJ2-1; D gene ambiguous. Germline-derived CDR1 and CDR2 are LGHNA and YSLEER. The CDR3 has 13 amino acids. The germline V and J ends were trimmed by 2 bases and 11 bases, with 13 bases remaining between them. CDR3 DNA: TGCGCCAGCAGCCAAAGGACCGCCGGTAAGCAGTTCTTC. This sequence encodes CASSQRTAGKQFF.